A selection of T cell receptor beta chains follows, all from one sample in a study of T cell clones after liver transplantation. Assay used: immunoSEQ multiplex PCR; TCRdb lists only in-frame clones, some missing. The repertoire consists of under 55,000 clones, with roughly 90% occurring once and the leading ten covering approximately 15%. The sequences come from CD8+ T cells from blood, collected 12 months after liver transplant. The receptors derive from a human patient who received a liver transplant. The graft donor may account for some of the T cells. Both conserved end residues are part of each CDR3. Each record gives: V gene, J gene, D gene, clone size, CDR3 length, CDR3 protein, CDR3 DNA. D genes are given only for firm matches. Clone size is stated in some rows and not others, as once, few, many or a class when expanded.

>TRBV6-4|TRBJ1-2|NA|NA|15
CASSSGRRVMDGYTF
TGTGCCAGCAGTTCAGGGAGGAGGGTGATGGATGGCTACACCTTC
>TRBV11-2|TRBJ1-1|NA|NA|16
CASSLPLTGWNTEAFF
TGTGCCAGCAGCTTACCCTTGACAGGATGGAACACTGAAGCTTTCTTT
>TRBV4-3|TRBJ2-3|NA|NA|15
CASSQGYGGGDTQYF
TGCGCCAGCAGCCAAGGGTATGGTGGAGGAGATACGCAGTATTTT
>TRBV5-1|TRBJ2-3|NA|NA|16
CASSLGWGRSTDTQYF
TGCGCCAGCAGCCTTGGATGGGGCCGTAGCACAGATACGCAGTATTTT
>TRBV27|TRBJ2-5|TRBD2|once|13
CASTSGLEETQYF
TGTGCCAGCACCTCCGGACTAGAAGAGACCCAGTACTTC
>TRBV2|TRBJ1-5|NA|NA|17
CASSEAGRGYSNQPQHF
TGTGCCAGCAGTGAAGCCGGACGGGGCTATAGCAATCAGCCCCAGCATTTT
>TRBV13|TRBJ1-4|TRBD1|once|15
CASSLRQGTGEKLFF
TGTGCCAGCAGCTTACGGCAGGGGACAGGTGAAAAACTGTTTTTT
>TRBV2|TRBJ1-2|TRBD1|NA|14
CASTRTGAKYGYTF
TGTGCCAGCACCCGGACAGGGGCTAAGTATGGCTACACCTTC
>TRBV9|TRBJ2-2|TRBD2|NA|16
CASSVEVLAGGGELFF
TGTGCCAGCAGCGTAGAGGTGCTAGCGGGAGGAGGGGAGCTGTTTTTT
>TRBV29-1|TRBJ1-2|NA|once|14
CSAAVGGPTYGYTF
TGCAGCGCCGCCGTAGGGGGTCCGACTTATGGCTACACCTTC
>TRBV27|TRBJ2-7|NA|NA|16
CASMGSEQGDSYEQYF
TGTGCCAGCATGGGCTCGGAACAGGGAGATTCCTACGAGCAGTACTTC
>TRBV2|TRBJ2-7|NA|NA|13
CASIGRGLYEQYF
TGTGCCAGCATAGGCAGGGGTTTATACGAGCAGTACTTC
>TRBV10-1|TRBJ2-7|TRBD1|NA|14
CASSESGGLHEQYF
TGCGCCAGCAGTGAGTCAGGGGGCCTCCACGAGCAGTACTTC
>TRBV27|TRBJ1-1|NA|NA|12
CASSLRTGPAFF
TGTGCCAGCAGCCTTCGAACAGGGCCGGCTTTCTTT
>TRBV13|TRBJ1-3|NA|NA|13
CASLVGWGNTIYF
TGTGCCAGCCTTGTGGGGTGGGGAAACACCATATATTTT
>TRBV25-1|TRBJ1-1|NA|NA|12
CASSDYPGEAFF
TGTGCCAGCAGTGATTATCCGGGCGAAGCTTTCTTT
>TRBV6-5|TRBJ2-7|TRBD2|NA|13
CASSGTSGGEQYF
TGTGCCAGCAGTGGGACTAGCGGTGGCGAGCAGTACTTC
>TRBV9|TRBJ2-2|NA|NA|14
CASSPLGGHGELFF
TGTGCCAGCAGCCCATTGGGGGGGCACGGGGAGCTGTTTTTT
>TRBV4-3|TRBJ2-7|NA|NA|11
CASSPTYEQYF
TGCGCCAGCAGCCCCACATACGAGCAGTACTTC
>TRBV9|TRBJ1-4|NA|NA|15
CASSVGGLGREKLFF
TGTGCCAGCAGCGTAGGGGGTCTCGGGAGGGAAAAACTGTTTTTT
>TRBV9|TRBJ1-1|NA|NA|12
CASSTQDAEAFF
TGTGCCAGCAGCACTCAAGACGCTGAAGCTTTCTTT
>TRBV29-1|TRBJ2-3|TRBD1|NA|12
CSVRQGADTQYF
TGCAGCGTCCGACAGGGGGCAGATACGCAGTATTTT
>TRBV14|TRBJ2-2|TRBD1|NA|16
CASSLTTGWVPGELFF
TGTGCCAGCAGCCTGACGACAGGGTGGGTTCCCGGGGAGCTGTTTTTT
>TRBV19|TRBJ1-5|NA|NA|14
CASSLDSSYQPQHF
TGTGCCAGTAGTTTGGACAGTTCTTATCAGCCCCAGCATTTT
>TRBV6-1|TRBJ1-5|NA|NA|13
CASSEGVHQPQHF
TGTGCCAGCAGTGAAGGGGTGCATCAGCCCCAGCATTTT
>TRBV9|TRBJ2-7|TRBD2|NA|15
CASSVGASGSYEQYF
TGTGCCAGCAGCGTAGGGGCTAGCGGCTCCTACGAGCAGTACTTC
>TRBV19|TRBJ1-2|NA|few|11
CASMVGYGYTF
TGTGCCAGCATGGTTGGGTATGGCTACACCTTC
>TRBV27|TRBJ2-2|NA|NA|13
CASSFRASGELFF
TGTGCCAGCAGTTTTCGGGCGAGCGGGGAGCTGTTTTTT
>TRBV27|TRBJ1-5|TRBD1|NA|16
CASSALPDRANQPQHF
TGTGCCAGCAGTGCCCTTCCAGACAGGGCTAATCAGCCCCAGCATTTT
>TRBV13|TRBJ1-1|NA|NA|12
CASSLVGPEAFF
TGTGCCAGCAGCTTAGTGGGGCCTGAAGCTTTCTTT
>TRBV5-5|TRBJ2-7|NA|NA|12
CASSFLGYEQYF
TGTGCCAGCAGCTTTTTGGGTTACGAGCAGTACTTC
>TRBV27|TRBJ2-7|NA|many|13
CASSPGIRLEQYF
TGTGCCAGCAGCCCAGGGATTCGGCTCGAGCAGTACTTC
>TRBV5-4|TRBJ2-2|NA|NA|11
CASSWSGELFF
TGTGCCAGCAGCTGGAGCGGGGAGCTGTTTTTT
>TRBV4-1|TRBJ1-1|NA|NA|15
CASSQPTRGGTEAFF
TGCGCCAGCAGCCAGCCGACCCGGGGGGGCACTGAAGCTTTCTTT
>TRBV4-1|TRBJ1-3|NA|few|16
CASSQVAGSSGNTIYF
TGCGCCAGCAGCCAAGTGGCAGGGAGCTCTGGAAACACCATATATTTT
>TRBV19|TRBJ2-1|NA|NA|11
CASSIGHEQFF
TGTGCCAGTAGTATCGGGCATGAGCAGTTCTTC
>TRBV27|TRBJ1-2|NA|NA|15
CASSPKGGLYDGYTF
TGTGCCAGCAGTCCCAAAGGAGGGTTATATGATGGCTACACCTTC
>TRBV5-1|TRBJ2-7|TRBD2|NA|14
CASMWASGTYEQYF
TGCGCCAGCATGTGGGCTAGCGGGACGTACGAGCAGTACTTC